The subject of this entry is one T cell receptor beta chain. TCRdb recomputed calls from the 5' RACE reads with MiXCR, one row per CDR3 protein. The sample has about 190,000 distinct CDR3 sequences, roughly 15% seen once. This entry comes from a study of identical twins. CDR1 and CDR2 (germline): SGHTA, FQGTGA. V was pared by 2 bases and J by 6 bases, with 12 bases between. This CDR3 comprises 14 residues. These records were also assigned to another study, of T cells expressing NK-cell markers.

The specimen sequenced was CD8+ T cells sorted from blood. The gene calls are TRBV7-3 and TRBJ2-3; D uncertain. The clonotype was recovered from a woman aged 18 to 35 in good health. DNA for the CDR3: TGTGCCAGCAGCTTAGGGGTGACTCAGGATACGCAGTATTTT. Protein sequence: CASSLGVTQDTQYF.